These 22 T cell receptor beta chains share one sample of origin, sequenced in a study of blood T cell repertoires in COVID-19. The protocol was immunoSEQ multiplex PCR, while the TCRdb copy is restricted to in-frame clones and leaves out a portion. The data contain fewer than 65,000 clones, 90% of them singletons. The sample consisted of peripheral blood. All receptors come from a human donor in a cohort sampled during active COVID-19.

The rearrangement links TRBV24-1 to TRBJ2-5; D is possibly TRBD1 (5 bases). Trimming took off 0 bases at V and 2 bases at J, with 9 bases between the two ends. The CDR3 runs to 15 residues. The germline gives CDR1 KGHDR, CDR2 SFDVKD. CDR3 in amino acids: CATSDLQTGQETQYF. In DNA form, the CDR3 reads TGTGCCACCAGTGATTTGCAAACAGGACAAGAGACCCAGTACTTC.

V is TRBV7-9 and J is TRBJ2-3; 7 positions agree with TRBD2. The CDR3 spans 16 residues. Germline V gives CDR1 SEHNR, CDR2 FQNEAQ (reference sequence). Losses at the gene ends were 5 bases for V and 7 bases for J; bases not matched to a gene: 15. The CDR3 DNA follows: TGTGCCAGCAGCCCGTTGACTAGCCAACTCATTAATACGCAGTATTTT. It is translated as CASSPLTSQLINTQYF.

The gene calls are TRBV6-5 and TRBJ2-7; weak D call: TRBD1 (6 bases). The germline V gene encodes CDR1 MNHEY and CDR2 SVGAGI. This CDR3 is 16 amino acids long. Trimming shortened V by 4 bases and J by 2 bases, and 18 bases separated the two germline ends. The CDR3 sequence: CASSWIRGKVTYEQYV. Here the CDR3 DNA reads TGTGCCAGCAGTTGGATTAGGGGGAAGGTAACCTACGAGCAGTACGTC.

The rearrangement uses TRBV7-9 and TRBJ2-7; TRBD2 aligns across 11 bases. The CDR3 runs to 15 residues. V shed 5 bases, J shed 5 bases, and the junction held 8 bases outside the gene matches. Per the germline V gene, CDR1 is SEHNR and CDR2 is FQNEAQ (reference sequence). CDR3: CASSIVTSGKDEQYF. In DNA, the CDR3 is TGTGCCAGCAGCATCGTGACTAGCGGGAAGGACGAGCAGTACTTC.

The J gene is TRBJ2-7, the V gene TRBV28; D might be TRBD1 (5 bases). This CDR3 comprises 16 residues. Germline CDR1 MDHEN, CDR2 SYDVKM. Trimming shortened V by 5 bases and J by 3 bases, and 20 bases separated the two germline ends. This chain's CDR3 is CASSLLSTAPYYEQYF. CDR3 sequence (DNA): TGTGCCAGCAGTCTCCTCTCGACAGCCCCCTACTACGAGCAGTACTTC.

CDR3 loop: CASSLEGGQGHNEQFF. The CDR3 bases are TGTGCCAGCAGCTTAGAGGGGGGACAGGGCCACAATGAGCAGTTCTTC. The V call is TRBV7-2, the J call TRBJ2-1, with 9 positions matching TRBD1. The CDR3 totals 16 residues. Germline CDR1 and CDR2: SGHTA and FQGNSA. V shed 1 base, J shed 5 bases, and the junction held 6 bases outside the gene matches.

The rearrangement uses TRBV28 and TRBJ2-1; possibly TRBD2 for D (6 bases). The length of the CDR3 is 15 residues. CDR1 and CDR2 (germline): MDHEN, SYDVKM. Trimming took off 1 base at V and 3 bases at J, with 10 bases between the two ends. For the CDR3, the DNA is TGTGCCAGCAGTTTATACGGGAGAGACTACAATGAGCAGTTCTTC. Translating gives CASSLYGRDYNEQFF.

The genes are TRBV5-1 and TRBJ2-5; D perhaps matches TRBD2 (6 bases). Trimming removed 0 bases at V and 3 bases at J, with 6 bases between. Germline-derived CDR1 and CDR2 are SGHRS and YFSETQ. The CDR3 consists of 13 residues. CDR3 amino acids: CASSLGLEETQYF. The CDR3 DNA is TGCGCCAGCAGCTTGGGACTAGAAGAGACCCAGTACTTC.

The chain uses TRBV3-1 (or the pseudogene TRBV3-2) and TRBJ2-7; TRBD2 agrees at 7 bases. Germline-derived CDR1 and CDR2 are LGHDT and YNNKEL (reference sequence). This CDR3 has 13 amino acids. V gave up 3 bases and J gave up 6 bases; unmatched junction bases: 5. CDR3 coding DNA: TGTGCCAGCAGCCACCCTGGGACTATCGAGCAGTACTTC. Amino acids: CASSHPGTIEQYF.

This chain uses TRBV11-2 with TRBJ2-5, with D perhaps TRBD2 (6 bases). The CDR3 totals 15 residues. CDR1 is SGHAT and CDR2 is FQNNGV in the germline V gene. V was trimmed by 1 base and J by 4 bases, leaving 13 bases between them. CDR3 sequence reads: CASSLGAGFAETQYF. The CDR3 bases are TGTGCCAGCAGCTTAGGGGCGGGGTTTGCAGAGACCCAGTACTTC. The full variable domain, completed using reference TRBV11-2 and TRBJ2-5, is EAGVAQSPRYKIIEKRQSVAFWCNPISGHATLYWYQQILGQGPKLLIQFQNNGVVDDSQLPKDRFSAERLKGVDSTLKIQPAKLEDSAVYLCASSLGAGFAETQYFGPGTRLLVL.

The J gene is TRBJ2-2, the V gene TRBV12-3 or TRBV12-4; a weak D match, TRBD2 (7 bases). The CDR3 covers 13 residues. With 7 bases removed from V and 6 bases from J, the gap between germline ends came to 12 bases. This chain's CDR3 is CASNPRGPGELFF. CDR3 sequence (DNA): TGTGCCAGCAACCCGCGGGGGCCCGGGGAGCTGTTTTTT.

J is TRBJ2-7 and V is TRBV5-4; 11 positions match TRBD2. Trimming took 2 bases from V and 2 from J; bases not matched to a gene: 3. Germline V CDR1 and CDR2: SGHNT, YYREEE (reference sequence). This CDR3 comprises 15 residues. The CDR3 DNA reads TGTGCCAGCAGCTTCGGGACTAGCGGAACCTACGAGCAGTACTTC. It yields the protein CASSFGTSGTYEQYF.

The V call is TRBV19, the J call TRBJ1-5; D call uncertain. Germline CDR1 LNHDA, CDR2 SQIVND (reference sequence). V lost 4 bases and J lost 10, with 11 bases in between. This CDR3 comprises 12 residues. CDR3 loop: CASSTLANPQHF. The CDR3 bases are TGTGCCAGTAGTACCCTAGCTAATCCCCAGCATTTT. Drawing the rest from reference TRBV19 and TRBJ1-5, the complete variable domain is DGGITQSPKYLFRKEGQNVTLSCEQNLNHDAMYWYRQDPGQGLRLIYYSQIVNDFQKGDIAEGYSVSREKKESFPLTVTSAQKNPTAFYLCASSTLANPQHFGDGTRLSIL.

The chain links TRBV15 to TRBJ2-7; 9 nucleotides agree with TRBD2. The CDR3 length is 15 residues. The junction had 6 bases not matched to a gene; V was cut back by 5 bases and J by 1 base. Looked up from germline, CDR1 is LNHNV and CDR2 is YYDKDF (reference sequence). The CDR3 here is CATSFTTSGSYEQYF. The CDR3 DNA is TGTGCCACCAGCTTTACGACTAGCGGATCCTACGAGCAGTACTTC.

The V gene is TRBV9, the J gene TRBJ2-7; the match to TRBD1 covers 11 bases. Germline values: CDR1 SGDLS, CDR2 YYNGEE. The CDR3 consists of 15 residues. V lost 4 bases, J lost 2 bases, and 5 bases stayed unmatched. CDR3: CASSLEGQGAYEQYF. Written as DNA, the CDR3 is TGTGCCAGCAGCCTAGAGGGACAGGGGGCCTACGAGCAGTACTTC. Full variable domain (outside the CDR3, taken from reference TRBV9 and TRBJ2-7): DSGVTQTPKHLITATGQRVTLRCSPRSGDLSVYWYQQSLDQGLQFLIQYYNGEERAKGNILERFSAQQFPDLHSELNLSSLELGDSALYFCASSLEGQGAYEQYFGPGTRLTVT.

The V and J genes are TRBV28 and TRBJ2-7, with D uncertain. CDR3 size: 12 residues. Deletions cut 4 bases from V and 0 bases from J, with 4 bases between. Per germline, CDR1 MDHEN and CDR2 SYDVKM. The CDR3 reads CASSSSSYEQYF. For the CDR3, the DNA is TGTGCCAGCAGTTCCAGCTCCTACGAGCAGTACTTC.

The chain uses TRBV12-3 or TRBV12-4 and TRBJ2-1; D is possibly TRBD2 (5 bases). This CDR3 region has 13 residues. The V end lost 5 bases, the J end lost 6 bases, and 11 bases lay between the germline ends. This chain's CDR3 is CASSSGRLNEQFF. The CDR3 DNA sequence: TGTGCCAGCAGTAGCGGCCGCCTCAATGAGCAGTTCTTC.

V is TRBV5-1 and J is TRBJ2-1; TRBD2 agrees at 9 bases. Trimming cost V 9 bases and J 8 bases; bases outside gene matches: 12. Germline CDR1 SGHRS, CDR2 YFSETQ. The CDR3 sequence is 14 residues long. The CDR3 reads CATAGSGRSYEQFF. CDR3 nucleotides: TGCGCCACCGCCGGGAGCGGGAGGTCCTATGAGCAGTTCTTC. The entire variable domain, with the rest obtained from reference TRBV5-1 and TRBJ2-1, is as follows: KAGVTQTPRYLIKTRGQQVTLSCSPISGHRSVSWYQQTPGQGLQFLFEYFSETQRNKGNFPGRFSGRQFSNSRSEMNVSTLELGDSALYLCATAGSGRSYEQFFGPGTRLTVL.

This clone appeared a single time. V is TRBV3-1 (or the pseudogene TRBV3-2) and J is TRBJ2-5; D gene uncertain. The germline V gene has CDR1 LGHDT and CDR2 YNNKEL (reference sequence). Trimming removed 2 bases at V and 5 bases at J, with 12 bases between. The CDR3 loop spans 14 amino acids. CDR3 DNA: TGTGCCAGCAGCCAAACTCAGTACGGGGAGACCCAGTACTTC. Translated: CASSQTQYGETQYF.

The CDR3 region has the DNA TGTGCCAGCAGTTACTCGGGGGGGTACGGTGAAAAACTGTTTTTT. Translated, it gives CASSYSGGYGEKLFF. The V gene is TRBV6-5, the J gene TRBJ1-4; maybe TRBD1 (5 bases). The CDR3 spans 15 residues. Germline V lookup: CDR1 MNHEY, CDR2 SVGAGI. V lost 0 bases to trimming and J lost 7 bases, with 12 bases between them.

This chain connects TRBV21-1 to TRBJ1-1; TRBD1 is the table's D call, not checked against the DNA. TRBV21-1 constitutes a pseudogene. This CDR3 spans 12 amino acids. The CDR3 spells CASSKQGAEAFF. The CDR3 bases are TGTGCCAGCAGCAAACAGGGCGCTGAAGCTTTCTTT.

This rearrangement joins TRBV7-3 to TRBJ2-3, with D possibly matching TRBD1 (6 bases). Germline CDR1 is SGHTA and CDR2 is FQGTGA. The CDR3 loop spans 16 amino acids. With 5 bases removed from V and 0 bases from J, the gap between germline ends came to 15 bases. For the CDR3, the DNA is TGTGCCAGCAGCGTAGCCGGGACAACTAGCACAGATACGCAGTATTTT. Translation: CASSVAGTTSTDTQYF. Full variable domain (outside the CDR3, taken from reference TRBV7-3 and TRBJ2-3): GAGVSQTPSNKVTEKGKYVELRCDPISGHTALYWYRQSLGQGPEFLIYFQGTGAADDSGLPNDRFFAVRPEGSVSTLKIQRTERGDSAVYLCASSVAGTTSTDTQYFGPGTRLTVL.